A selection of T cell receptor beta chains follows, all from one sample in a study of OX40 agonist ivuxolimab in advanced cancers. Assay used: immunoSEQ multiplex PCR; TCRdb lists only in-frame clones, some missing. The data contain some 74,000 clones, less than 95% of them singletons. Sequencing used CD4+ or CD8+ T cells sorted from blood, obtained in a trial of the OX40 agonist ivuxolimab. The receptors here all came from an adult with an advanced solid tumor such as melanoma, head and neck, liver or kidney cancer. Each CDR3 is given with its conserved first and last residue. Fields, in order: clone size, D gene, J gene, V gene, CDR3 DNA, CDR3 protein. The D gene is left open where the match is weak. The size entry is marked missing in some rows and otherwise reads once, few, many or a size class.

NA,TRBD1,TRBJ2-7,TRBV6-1,TGTGCCAGCAGTGAACAGGGGGCGGGCTACGAGCAGTACTTC,CASSEQGAGYEQYF
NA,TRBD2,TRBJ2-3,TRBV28,TGTGCCAGCACTCTGACTAGCGGCACATTGGATACGCAGTATTTT,CASTLTSGTLDTQYF
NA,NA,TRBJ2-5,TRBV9,TGTGCCAGCAGCGTAGGAGACAGCGACAGAGAGACCCAGTACTTC,CASSVGDSDRETQYF
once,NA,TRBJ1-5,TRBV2,TGTGCCAGCAGTGAGGGGGGGCTTGGGAATCAGCCCCAGCATTTT,CASSEGGLGNQPQHF
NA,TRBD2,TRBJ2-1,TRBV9,TGTGCCAGCAGCGCTACGACGGGACTAGCGGGGGGTGAGCAGTTCTTC,CASSATTGLAGGEQFF
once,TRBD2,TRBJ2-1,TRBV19,TGTGCCAGTAGTCCGGGACTAGCGGGGGGAAGCTCCTACAATGAGCAGTTCTTC,CASSPGLAGGSSYNEQFF
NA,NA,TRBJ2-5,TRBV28,TGTGCCAGCAGTTTACGCCCGGCGGTGGGGGCAAGAGAGACCCAGTACTTC,CASSLRPAVGARETQYF
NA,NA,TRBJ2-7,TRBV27,TGTGCCAGCAGTTCCGTCGACGAGCAGTACTTC,CASSSVDEQYF
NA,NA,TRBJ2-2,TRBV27,TGTGCCAGCAGTTCAAGCACTAGTTCGGGGACCGGGGAGCTGTTTTTT,CASSSSTSSGTGELFF
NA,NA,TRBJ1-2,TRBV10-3,TGTGCCATCAGGGGCGGGCAGGGAAGTAACTATGGCTACACCTTC,CAIRGGQGSNYGYTF
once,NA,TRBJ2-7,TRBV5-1,TGCGCCAGCAGCTTGGAGAGGGGTTCCTACGAGCAGTACTTC,CASSLERGSYEQYF
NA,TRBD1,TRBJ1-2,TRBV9,TGTGCCAGCAGCGTAACAGGGGTCGGCTACACCTTC,CASSVTGVGYTF
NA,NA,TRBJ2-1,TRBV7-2,TGTGCCAGCAGCTTAGACACCTACAATGAGCAGTTCTTC,CASSLDTYNEQFF
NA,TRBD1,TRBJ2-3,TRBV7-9,TGTGCCAGCAGCTCCGACAGGGGAGATACGCAGTATTTT,CASSSDRGDTQYF
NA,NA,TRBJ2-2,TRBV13,TGTGCCAGCAGCTTAGGGAGGGACGGAGACACCGGGGAGCTGTTTTTT,CASSLGRDGDTGELFF
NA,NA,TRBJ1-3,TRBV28,TGTGCCAGCAGTCCGCTAGGGGTAGAGGGACGGTTGAATGGAAACACCATATATTTT,CASSPLGVEGRLNGNTIYF
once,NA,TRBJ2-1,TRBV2,TGTGCCAGCAGTGAGGGCAGCCGCCTCTACAATGAGCAGTTCTTC,CASSEGSRLYNEQFF
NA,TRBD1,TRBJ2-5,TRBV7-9,TGTGCCAGCAGCTCTCATGACAGGGCCGACCAAGAGACCCAGTACTTC,CASSSHDRADQETQYF
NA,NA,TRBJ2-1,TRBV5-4,TGTGCCAGCAGTCCGCGGGGTGGGGGGCACAATGAGCAGTTCTTC,CASSPRGGGHNEQFF
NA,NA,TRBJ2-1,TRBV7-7,TGTGCCAGCAGCTTAGGGGGGGCCCACAATGAGCAGTTCTTC,CASSLGGAHNEQFF
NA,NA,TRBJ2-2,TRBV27,TGTGCCAGCAGTTTATCAGGGGGGTGGAACACCGGGGAGCTGTTTTTT,CASSLSGGWNTGELFF
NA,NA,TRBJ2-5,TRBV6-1,TGTGCCAGCAGTGAACTACAGGGTTTAGGGGAGACCCAGTACTTC,CASSELQGLGETQYF
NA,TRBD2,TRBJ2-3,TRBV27,TGTGCCAGCAGTTTAGCGGGGGTTCCCACAGATACGCAGTATTTT,CASSLAGVPTDTQYF
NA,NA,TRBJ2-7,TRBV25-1,TGTGCCAGCAGGACAGGTCCTTCCTACGAGCAGTACTTC,CASRTGPSYEQYF
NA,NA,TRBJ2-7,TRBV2,TGTGCCAGCAGTGAAGAAGTAAGGGGTGGGGCCTACGAGCAGTACTTC,CASSEEVRGGAYEQYF
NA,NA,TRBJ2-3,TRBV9,TGTGCCAGCAGCGTAGCAAAGGGGGGCTTGGATACGCAGTATTTT,CASSVAKGGLDTQYF
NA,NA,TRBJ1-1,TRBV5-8,TGTGCCAGCAGCTTGGACGATGGCACTGAAGCTTTCTTT,CASSLDDGTEAFF
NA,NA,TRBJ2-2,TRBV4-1,TGCGCCAGCAGCCAAGCAGGAGTGGGAGCCGGGAGCGGGGAGCTGTTTTTT,CASSQAGVGAGSGELFF
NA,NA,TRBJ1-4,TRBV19,TGTGCCAGTAGGGGGGACTCTCTAGGGTTTGAGAATGGAAAACTGTTTTTT,CASRGDSLGFENGKLFF
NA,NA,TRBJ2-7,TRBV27,TGTGCCAGCAGTTTAAGTAATTTCGAGGGCTACGAGCAGTACTTC,CASSLSNFEGYEQYF
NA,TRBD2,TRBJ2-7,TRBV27,TGTGCCAGCAGTTCTGGACTAGCTCCGACCTACGAGCAGTACTTC,CASSSGLAPTYEQYF
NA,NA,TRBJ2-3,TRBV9,TGTGCCAGCAGTGGCCTGGCGGGAACTAGCACAGATACGCAGTATTTT,CASSGLAGTSTDTQYF
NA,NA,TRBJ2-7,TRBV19,TGTGCCAGTAGTAGCCAGGGGATCTACGAGCAGTACTTC,CASSSQGIYEQYF
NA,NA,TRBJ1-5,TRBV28,TGTGCCAGCCTTAGGAGAGGGGTCAGGGTGAGAACGAGCAATCAGCCCCAGCATTTT,CASLRRGVRVRTSNQPQHF
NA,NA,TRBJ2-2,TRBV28,TGTGCCAGTAACCCGACAGCTCTCACCGGGGAGCTGTTTTTT,CASNPTALTGELFF
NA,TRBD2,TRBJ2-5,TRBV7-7,TGTGCCAGCAGCTTGCTTTTGGGAGGGGAGGAGACCCAGTACTTC,CASSLLLGGEETQYF
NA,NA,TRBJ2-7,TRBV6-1,TGTGCCAGCAGCACAGGTCCGAGCTCCTACGAGCAGTACTTC,CASSTGPSSYEQYF
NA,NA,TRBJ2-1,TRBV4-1,TGCGCCAGCAGCGAGGGCAATGAGCAGTTCTTC,CASSEGNEQFF
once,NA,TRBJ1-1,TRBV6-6,TGTGCCAGCAGTCCTCGAGGGCAAACCCGCGAAGCTTTCTTT,CASSPRGQTREAFF
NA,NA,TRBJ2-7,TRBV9,TGTGCCAGCAGCGCCCGGGCAACAGACGAGCAGTACTTC,CASSARATDEQYF